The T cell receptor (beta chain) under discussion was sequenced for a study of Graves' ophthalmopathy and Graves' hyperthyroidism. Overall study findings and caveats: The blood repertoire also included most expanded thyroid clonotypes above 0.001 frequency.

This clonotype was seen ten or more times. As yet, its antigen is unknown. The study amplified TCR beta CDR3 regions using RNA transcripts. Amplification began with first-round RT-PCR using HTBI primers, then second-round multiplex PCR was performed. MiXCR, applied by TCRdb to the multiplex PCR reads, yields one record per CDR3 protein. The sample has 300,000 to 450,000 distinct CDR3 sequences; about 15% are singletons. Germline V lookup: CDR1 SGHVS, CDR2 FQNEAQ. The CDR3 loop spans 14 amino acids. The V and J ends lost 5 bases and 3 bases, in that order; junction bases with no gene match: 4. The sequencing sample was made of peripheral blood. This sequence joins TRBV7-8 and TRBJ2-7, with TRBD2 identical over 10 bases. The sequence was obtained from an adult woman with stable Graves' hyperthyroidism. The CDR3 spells CASSLSGRGYEQYF. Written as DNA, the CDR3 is TGTGCCAGCAGCCTCAGCGGGAGGGGCTACGAGCAGTACTTC.